The next 27 T cell receptor beta chains were all read from a single sample in a study of cytotoxic CD8 clonotypes in ibrutinib-treated CLL. Measured with immunoSEQ multiplex PCR; TCRdb has only the in-frame clones, and not every one. This table holds some 140,000 clones, 91% found once. The sequencing used PBMCs, collected after 12 months of ibrutinib treatment. The receptors come from a human donor with chronic lymphocytic leukemia.

The chain has TRBV4-1 and TRBJ2-7, with D perhaps matching TRBD1 (6 bases). The CDR3 spans 15 residues. V lost 0 bases to trimming and J lost 1 base, with 10 bases between them. Germline CDR1 and CDR2: MGHRA and YSYEKL. CDR3 sequence: CASSQEGHGSYEQYF. The CDR3 DNA sequence: TGCGCCAGCAGCCAAGAGGGACACGGGTCCTACGAGCAGTACTTC.

The chain has TRBV28 and TRBJ2-1, with D uncertain. The CDR3 consists of 10 residues. From germline, CDR1 is MDHEN and CDR2 SYDVKM. V lost 2 bases, J lost 10 bases, and 3 bases lay in between. DNA of the CDR3: TGTGCCAGCAGTTTAGGGGAGCAGTTCTTC. Translated, it gives CASSLGEQFF.

The V and J genes are TRBV18 and TRBJ1-1, with D hard to call. Germline CDR1 reads KGHSH; CDR2 reads LQKENI. Deletions cut 1 base from V and 1 base from J, with 10 bases between. CDR3 length equals 15 residues. For the CDR3, the DNA is TGTGCCAGCTCACCACAGGCGGCAGGGAACACTGAAGCTTTCTTT. Translation gives CASSPQAAGNTEAFF.

The V and J genes are TRBV4-3 and TRBJ2-2, with TRBD2 matching over 8 bases. The CDR3 totals 15 residues. Germline V gene lookup returns CDR1 LGHNA and CDR2 YSLEER. J was trimmed by 6 bases and V by 0 bases; bases with no gene match: 3. The CDR3 protein is CASSQEAGVAGELFF. The CDR3, as DNA: TGCGCCAGCAGCCAAGAAGCGGGAGTTGCCGGGGAGCTGTTTTTT.

The chain employs TRBV27 and TRBJ2-7; D is undetermined. The CDR3 has 12 amino acids. Germline CDR1 MNHEY, CDR2 SMNVEV (reference sequence). V lost 6 bases and J lost 6, with 12 bases in between. This chain's CDR3 is CASSARASEQYF. CDR3 bases: TGTGCCAGCAGCGCCCGGGCTAGCGAGCAGTACTTC.

In the case of this clone: The sample contains more than one DNA sequence encoding this CDR3. The CDR3 sequence: CASSLQGASGNTIYF. The CDR3 DNA sequence: TGTGCCAGCAGCTTGCAGGGGGCTTCTGGAAACACCATATATTTT. The chain recombines TRBV27 with TRBJ1-3; 8 positions agree with TRBD1. Germline V gene lookup returns CDR1 MNHEY and CDR2 SMNVEV (reference sequence). The CDR3 has 15 amino acids. V dropped 6 bases and J dropped 1; count of bases not matched to a gene: 5.

Comments on this clone: Other DNA sequences from this sample encode an identical CDR3 as well. V gene TRBV29-1 combines with J gene TRBJ2-6, with TRBD2 as a possible D gene (6 bases). Germline lookup yields CDR1 SQVTM and CDR2 ANQGSEA. The CDR3 is made up of 13 amino acids. Trimming pared 6 bases from V and 1 base from J, leaving 7 bases between. CDR3 nucleotide sequence: TGCAGCGTGCGGGAATCTGGGGCCAACGTCCTGACTTTC. It encodes CSVRESGANVLTF. Drawing the rest from reference TRBV29-1 and TRBJ2-6, the complete variable domain is SAVISQKPSRDICQRGTSLTIQCQVDSQVTMMFWYRQQPGQSLTLIATANQGSEATYESGFVIDKFPISRPNLTFSTLTVSNMSPEDSSIYLCSVRESGANVLTFGAGSRLTVL.

The rearrangement joins TRBV10-1 to TRBJ2-7, with TRBD1 identical over 7 bases. Germline V gene sequence: CDR1 WNHNN, CDR2 SYGVQD (reference sequence). V was clipped by 4 bases and J by 6 bases; unmatched bases: 6. The CDR3 extends over 13 amino acids. As DNA, the CDR3 is TGCGCCAGCAGTGCGGGGACAGACTCCGAGCAGTACTTC. Translating gives CASSAGTDSEQYF.

The chain carries TRBV7-2 and TRBJ2-7; D gene ambiguous. V lost 4 bases and J lost 6, with 16 bases in between. CDR3 length: 14 residues. In germline, CDR1 is SGHTA, CDR2 FQGNSA. The CDR3 loop is CASSSAYRVTEQYF. The CDR3 bases are TGTGCCAGCAGCTCCGCTTACCGGGTTACCGAGCAGTACTTC.

Only one count was recorded for this clone. The chain carries TRBV7-6 and TRBJ2-2; D remains unclear. CDR1 and CDR2 (germline): SGHVS, FNYEAQ. This CDR3 is 15 amino acids long. Trimming cost V 3 bases and J 1 base, with 9 bases left between them. This CDR3 reads CASSFRARNTGELFF. DNA of the CDR3: TGTGCCAGCAGCTTTCGCGCGAGGAACACCGGGGAGCTGTTTTTT.

This sequence joins TRBV6-6 and TRBJ2-1; D is unresolved. Germline V gene lookup returns CDR1 MNHNY and CDR2 SVGAGI (reference sequence). Between the trimmed V and J ends, which lost 8 bases and 0 bases, there was a span of 5 bases. This CDR3 spans 12 amino acids. In DNA, the CDR3 is TGTGCCAGCGGTAGCTCCTACAATGAGCAGTTCTTC. It encodes CASGSSYNEQFF.

This chain connects TRBV2 to TRBJ1-5, with D tentatively TRBD1 (6 bases). The CDR3 runs 14 residues. V gave up 6 bases and J gave up 5 bases, with 14 bases separating them. The V gene's germline CDR1 is SNHLY and CDR2 FYNNEI. The CDR3 spells CASREQGGDQPQHF. The CDR3 DNA follows: TGTGCCAGCAGGGAACAGGGCGGAGATCAGCCCCAGCATTTT.

V gene TRBV18 combines with J gene TRBJ2-7; TRBD2 agrees at 9 bases. V lost 3 bases and J lost 2; bases outside the gene matches: 11. Germline V gene data show CDR1 as KGHSH and CDR2 as LQKENI. The CDR3 is made up of 17 amino acids. In nucleotides, the CDR3 is TGTGCCAGCTCACCCTATAAGCCAGCGGGAGGACCCTACGAGCAGTACTTC. Its translation: CASSPYKPAGGPYEQYF.

This clone was seen once. The rearrangement links TRBV18 to TRBJ2-7; D tentatively reads TRBD1 or TRBD2 (5 bases each). The germline V gene encodes CDR1 KGHSH and CDR2 LQKENI. This CDR3 contains 15 residues. The V end lost 2 bases, the J end lost 4 bases, and 15 bases lay between the germline ends. The DNA for the CDR3 is TGTGCCAGCTCACCAGGAGGACAAGCCCTTTACGAGCAGTACTTC. Translation gives CASSPGGQALYEQYF.

This clone was recorded once. The chain recombines TRBV27 with TRBJ1-1; perhaps TRBD1 as D (5 bases). This CDR3 contains 14 residues. Germline CDR1 and CDR2: MNHEY and SMNVEV (reference sequence). V was trimmed by 0 bases and J by 2 bases, leaving 7 bases between them. The CDR3 is CASSLSRGNTEAFF. The CDR3 bases are TGTGCCAGCAGTTTATCTAGGGGAAACACTGAAGCTTTCTTT.

In DNA form, the CDR3 reads TGTGCCAGCAGACTCGGCGGCCCGAATGAAAAACTGTTTTTT. Amino acid sequence: CASRLGGPNEKLFF. The chain combines TRBV2 with TRBJ1-4; D is unresolved. Germline CDR1 is SNHLY and CDR2 is FYNNEI. The V gene lost 6 bases and the J gene lost 5 bases, with 13 bases spanning the gap. There are 14 residues in the CDR3.

The J gene is TRBJ1-3, the V gene TRBV11-2, with D unresolved. CDR1 and CDR2 from the germline V gene are SGHAT and FQNNGV. This CDR3 is 14 amino acids long. V gave up 1 base and J gave up 9 bases, with 13 bases separating them. For the CDR3, the DNA is TGTGCCAGCAGCTTAGCGGGTGCGGGTAGCACCATATATTTT. It encodes CASSLAGAGSTIYF.

J is TRBJ2-6 and V is TRBV5-5; D uncertain. CDR1 and CDR2 (germline): SGHKS, YYEKEE (reference sequence). The V end was cut by 6 bases, the J end by 0 bases, with 7 bases between. This CDR3 region has 14 residues. The CDR3 DNA reads TGTGCCAGCAACATTAACTCTGGGGCCAACGTCCTGACTTTC. It encodes CASNINSGANVLTF.

The V gene is TRBV11-2, the J gene TRBJ1-5; D call uncertain. Germline CDR1 reads SGHAT; CDR2 reads FQNNGV. The CDR3 covers 15 residues. The V and J ends lost 0 bases and 2 bases respectively, with 8 bases between them. The CDR3 reads CASSLEGRRNQPQHF. The CDR3 DNA sequence: TGTGCCAGCAGCTTAGAGGGCCGTCGCAATCAGCCCCAGCATTTT.

The J gene is TRBJ2-5, the V gene TRBV13; D gene ambiguous. CDR1 and CDR2 from the germline V gene are PRHDT and FYEKMQ (reference sequence). The CDR3 sequence is 14 residues long. The V gene lost 3 bases and the J gene lost 3 bases, with 11 bases spanning the gap. This CDR3 reads CASSFRAFKETQYF. For the CDR3, the DNA is TGTGCCAGCAGCTTCCGGGCCTTTAAAGAGACCCAGTACTTC. The variable domain in full, with the rest retrieved from reference TRBV13 and TRBJ2-5, is AAGVIQSPRHLIKEKRETATLKCYPIPRHDTVYWYQQGPGQDPQFLISFYEKMQSDKGSIPDRFSAQQFSDYHSELNMSSLELGDSALYFCASSFRAFKETQYFGPGTRLLVL.

Comments on this clone: Other DNA sequences in this sample translate to the same CDR3. The rearrangement links TRBV9 to TRBJ1-1; D possibly corresponds to TRBD1 (5 bases). This CDR3 contains 13 residues. Germline CDR1 SGDLS, CDR2 YYNGEE. The V and J ends lost 2 bases and 6 bases respectively, with 11 bases between them. CDR3 sequence (DNA): TGTGCCAGCAGCGTTAGGCAGGGCGCTGAAGCTTTCTTT. Protein sequence: CASSVRQGAEAFF. The variable domain in full, completed from reference TRBV9 and TRBJ1-1, reads DSGVTQTPKHLITATGQRVTLRCSPRSGDLSVYWYQQSLDQGLQFLIQYYNGEERAKGNILERFSAQQFPDLHSELNLSSLELGDSALYFCASSVRQGAEAFFGQGTRLTVV.

The V and J genes are TRBV28 and TRBJ1-1, with D hard to call. Germline CDR1 MDHEN, CDR2 SYDVKM. This CDR3 spans 13 amino acids. Trimming cost V 3 bases and J 11 bases, with 16 bases left between them. The CDR3 nucleotides read TGTGCCAGCAGTTTTGGGAGATCCACGGAGGCTTTCTTT. Translated, it gives CASSFGRSTEAFF.

The CDR3 reads CASSLPDRAAGELFF. For the CDR3, the DNA is TGTGCCAGCAGTTTACCCGACAGGGCCGCCGGGGAGCTGTTTTTT. The V gene is TRBV28, the J gene TRBJ2-2; the match to TRBD1 covers 7 bases. The junction had 6 bases not matched to a gene; V was cut back by 2 bases and J by 6 bases. Germline V CDR1 and CDR2: MDHEN, SYDVKM. This CDR3 contains 15 residues. Drawing the rest from reference TRBV28 and TRBJ2-2, the complete variable domain is DVKVTQSSRYLVKRTGEKVFLECVQDMDHENMFWYRQDPGLGLRLIYFSYDVKMKEKGDIPEGYSVSREKKERFSLILESASTNQTSMYLCASSLPDRAAGELFFGEGSRLTVL.

CDR3 nucleotides: TGTGCCAGCAGCTCCGGTCCCGGAAACACCATATATTTT. It yields the protein CASSSGPGNTIYF. This rearrangement joins TRBV7-3 to TRBJ1-3; D ambiguous. The CDR3 runs to 13 residues. The germline CDR1 and CDR2 sequences are SGHTA and FQGTGA. Trimming removed 4 bases from V and 4 bases from J, with 8 bases in between.

The chain is built from TRBV6-6 and TRBJ1-1, with D hard to call. The CDR3 sequence is 12 residues long. Germline V gene sequence: CDR1 MNHNY, CDR2 SVGAGI (reference sequence). The ends were cut back, 4 bases at V and 3 bases at J, with 6 bases in the middle. The CDR3 sequence: CASSSTDTEAFF. For the CDR3, the DNA is TGTGCCAGCAGTTCCACAGACACTGAAGCTTTCTTT.

This chain links TRBV5-1 with TRBJ2-2; unclear D gene. This CDR3 has 16 residues. CDR1 and CDR2 (germline): SGHRS, YFSETQ. Between the trimmed V and J ends, which lost 0 bases and 1 base, there was a span of 10 bases. CDR3 DNA sequence: TGCGCCAGCAGCTTGGCCATCTCGCTGAACACCGGGGAGCTGTTTTTT. Translated: CASSLAISLNTGELFF.

The chain couples TRBV11-2 to TRBJ1-1, with a possible D match to TRBD1 (5 bases). This CDR3 contains 13 residues. V was cut by 4 bases and J by 5 bases, with 11 bases left in between. Germline assignment: CDR1 SGHAT and CDR2 FQNNGV. The chain's CDR3 is CASSSTTVTEAFF. The CDR3 DNA reads as TGTGCCAGCAGCTCCACGACAGTAACTGAAGCTTTCTTT.